Listed here are 12 T cell receptor beta chains from one sample, sequenced in a study of blood T cell repertoires in COVID-19. Clones were read by immunoSEQ multiplex PCR, and TCRdb kept only the in-frame ones, dropping some. The table records about 76,000 clones, around 84% of them present only once. The specimen sequenced was peripheral blood. These receptors all come from a man aged 55 to 69 with COVID-19, enrolled during active disease.

This clone is a singleton in its sample. This chain links TRBV6-6 with TRBJ2-7; 7 bases agree with TRBD1. The germline CDR1 and CDR2 sequences are MNHNY and SVGAGI (reference sequence). The CDR3 contains 13 residues. J gave up 3 bases and V 8 bases, and 7 bases lay outside the gene matches. The CDR3 coding sequence is TGTGCCAGCTCCCGGACAGGTAACTACGAGCAGTACTTC. This translates into CASSRTGNYEQYF.

The V call is TRBV28, the J call TRBJ1-2, with D perhaps matching TRBD1 (6 bases). V lost 6 bases to trimming and J lost 5 bases, with 16 bases between them. Germline CDR1 is MDHEN and CDR2 is SYDVKM. The CDR3 is made up of 14 amino acids. This CDR3 is CASSLGQLTYGYTF. As DNA, the CDR3 is TGTGCCAGCAGCCTAGGACAGCTCACTTATGGCTACACCTTC.

The chain links TRBV2 to TRBJ2-7, with D unclear. This CDR3 comprises 10 residues. Germline values: CDR1 SNHLY, CDR2 FYNNEI. V gave up 5 bases and J gave up 4 bases, with 3 bases separating them. CDR3 in DNA: TGTGCCAGCAGTTTATACGAGCAGTACTTC. Its translation is CASSLYEQYF. The complete variable domain, with remaining parts taken from reference TRBV2 and TRBJ2-7, reads EPEVTQTPSHQVTQMGQEVILRCVPISNHLYFYWYRQILGQKVEFLVSFYNNEISEKSEIFDDQFSVERPDGSNFTLKIRSTKLEDSAMYFCASSLYEQYFGPGTRLTVT.

The CDR3 reads CASSWVRGNQPQHF. The CDR3 bases are TGTGCCAGTAGTTGGGTCAGGGGGAATCAGCCCCAGCATTTT. The rearrangement joins TRBV19 to TRBJ1-5, with 7 nucleotides matching TRBD1. The germline V gene has CDR1 LNHDA and CDR2 SQIVND (reference sequence). The length of the CDR3 is 14 residues. The ends lost 5 bases at V and 4 bases at J; junction bases unmatched: 5. Together with reference TRBV19 and TRBJ1-5, the CDR3 gives the full variable domain: DGGITQSPKYLFRKEGQNVTLSCEQNLNHDAMYWYRQDPGQGLRLIYYSQIVNDFQKGDIAEGYSVSREKKESFPLTVTSAQKNPTAFYLCASSWVRGNQPQHFGDGTRLSIL.

The chain is built from TRBV7-9 and TRBJ2-7; weak D call: TRBD1 (6 bases). The CDR3 has 14 amino acids. V lost 5 bases, J lost 0 bases, and 11 bases lay in between. Germline lookup yields CDR1 SEHNR and CDR2 FQNEAQ (reference sequence). The CDR3 DNA reads as TGTGCCAGCAGCACCGGACAGAACTCCTACGAGCAGTACTTC. Translated, it gives CASSTGQNSYEQYF.

V is TRBV12-5 and J is TRBJ1-6; possibly TRBD1 for D (6 bases). CDR1 and CDR2 from the germline V gene are LGHNT and FRNRAP. CDR3 size: 13 residues. Trimming cost V 3 bases and J 11 bases, with 11 bases left between them. In DNA form, the CDR3 reads TGTGCTAGTGGTTTTATACAGGGTGCACCCCTCCACTTT. Translation gives CASGFIQGAPLHF.

The rearrangement uses TRBV6-5 and TRBJ1-2, with 8 bases fitting TRBD1. Trimming took 4 bases from V and 8 from J; bases not matched to a gene: 9. Germline V gene sequence: CDR1 MNHEY, CDR2 SVGAGI. The CDR3 totals 14 residues. CDR3 coding DNA: TGTGCCAGCAGTTTGGACAGGGATCGGGGCGGCTACACCTTC. This translates into CASSLDRDRGGYTF.

This chain connects TRBV10-3 to TRBJ2-7, with 13 bases identical to TRBD2. The V segment lost 7 bases and the J segment 0 bases; nucleotides outside the gene matches: 3. The CDR3 runs to 15 residues. Germline V gives CDR1 ENHRY, CDR2 SYGVKD. The chain's CDR3 is CAITTSGRASYEQYF. The CDR3 DNA sequence: TGTGCCATCACCACTAGCGGGAGGGCCTCCTACGAGCAGTACTTC.

The chain recombines TRBV19 with TRBJ2-7, with a possible D match to TRBD2 (5 bases). V was clipped by 6 bases and J by 5 bases, with 14 bases between them. The V gene's germline CDR1 is LNHDA and CDR2 SQIVND (reference sequence). This CDR3 comprises 13 residues. CDR3 in amino acids: CASSPGNYNEQYF. Written as DNA, the CDR3 is TGTGCCAGTAGCCCGGGAAATTATAACGAGCAGTACTTC.

V gene TRBV7-9 combines with J gene TRBJ1-2; D is ambiguous. Looked up from germline, CDR1 is SEHNR and CDR2 is FQNEAQ (reference sequence). Trimming took 3 bases from V and 1 from J, leaving 3 bases between them. This CDR3 is 12 amino acids long. The DNA for the CDR3 is TGTGCCAGCAGCTTCCATAACTATGGCTACACCTTC. This sequence encodes CASSFHNYGYTF.

The chain couples TRBV28 to TRBJ1-5; unclear D gene. V gave up 8 bases and J gave up 0 bases, with 14 bases separating them. CDR3 length equals 15 residues. CDR1 MDHEN and CDR2 SYDVKM come from the germline V gene. CDR3 bases: TGTGCCAGCGGTTGGTCGGTCGATAGCAATCAGCCCCAGCATTTT. It is translated as CASGWSVDSNQPQHF.

This clone was seen a few times. The CDR3 spells CASSLAGGPSNEQFF. The CDR3 region has the DNA TGTGCCAGCAGCTTAGCGGGAGGGCCCTCGAATGAGCAGTTCTTC. This chain uses TRBV7-9 with TRBJ2-1; the match to TRBD2 covers 7 bases. Germline V gene data show CDR1 as SEHNR and CDR2 as FQNEAQ (reference sequence). CDR3 size: 15 residues. V was clipped by 0 bases and J by 7 bases; unmatched bases: 6.